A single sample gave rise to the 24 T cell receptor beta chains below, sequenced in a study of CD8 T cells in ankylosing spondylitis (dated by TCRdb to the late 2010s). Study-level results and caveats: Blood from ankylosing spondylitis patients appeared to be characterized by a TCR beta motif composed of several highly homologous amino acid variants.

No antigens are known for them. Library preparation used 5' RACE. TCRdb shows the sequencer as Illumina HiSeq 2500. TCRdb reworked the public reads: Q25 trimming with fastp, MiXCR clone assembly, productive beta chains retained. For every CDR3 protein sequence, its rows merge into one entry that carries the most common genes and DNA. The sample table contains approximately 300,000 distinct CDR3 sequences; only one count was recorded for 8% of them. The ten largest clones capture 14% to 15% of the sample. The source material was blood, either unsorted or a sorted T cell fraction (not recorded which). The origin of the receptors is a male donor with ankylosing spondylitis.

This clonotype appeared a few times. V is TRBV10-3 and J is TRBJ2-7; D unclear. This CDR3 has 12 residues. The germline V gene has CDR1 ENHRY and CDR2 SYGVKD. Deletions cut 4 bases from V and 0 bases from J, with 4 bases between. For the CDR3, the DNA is TGTGCCATCAGTGGTAGCTCCTACGAGCAGTACTTC. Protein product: CAISGSSYEQYF.

CDR3 residues: CSARYPEEDGYTF. DNA for the CDR3: TGCAGTGCTAGATACCCCGAGGAGGATGGCTACACCTTC. The V gene is TRBV20-1, the J gene TRBJ1-2; D is undetermined. This CDR3 region has 13 residues. Trimming removed 2 bases from V and 6 bases from J, with 13 bases in between. Germline lookup yields CDR1 DFQATT and CDR2 SNEGSKA (reference sequence).

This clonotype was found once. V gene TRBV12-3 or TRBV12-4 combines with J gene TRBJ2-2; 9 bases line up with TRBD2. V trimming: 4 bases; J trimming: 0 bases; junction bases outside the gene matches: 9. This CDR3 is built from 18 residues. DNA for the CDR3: TGTGCCAGCAGTTCAGCGCGGGCGGGAGGGTCGAACACCGGGGAGCTGTTTTTT. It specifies CASSSARAGGSNTGELFF.

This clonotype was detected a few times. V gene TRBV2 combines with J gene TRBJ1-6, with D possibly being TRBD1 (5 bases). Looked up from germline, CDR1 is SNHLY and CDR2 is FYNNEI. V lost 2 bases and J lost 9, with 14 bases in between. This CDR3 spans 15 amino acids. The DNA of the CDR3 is TGTGCCAGCAGTGAAAATCAGGGCACCGGTTCACCCCTCCACTTT. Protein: CASSENQGTGSPLHF.

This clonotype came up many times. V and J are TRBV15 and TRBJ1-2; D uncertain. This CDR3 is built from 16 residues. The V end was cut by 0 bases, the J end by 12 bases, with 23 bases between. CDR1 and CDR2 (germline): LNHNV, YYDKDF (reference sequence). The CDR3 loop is CATSRDLAAPNVGDTF. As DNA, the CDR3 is TGTGCCACCAGCAGAGATCTGGCAGCGCCCAACGTTGGTGACACCTTC.

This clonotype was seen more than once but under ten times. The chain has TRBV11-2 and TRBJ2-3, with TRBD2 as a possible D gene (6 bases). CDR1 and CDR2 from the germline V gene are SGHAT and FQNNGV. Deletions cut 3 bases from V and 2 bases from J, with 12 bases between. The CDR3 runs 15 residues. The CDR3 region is CASSLIAEDTDTQYF. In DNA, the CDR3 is TGTGCCAGCAGCTTGATAGCGGAAGACACAGATACGCAGTATTTT.

CDR3 sequence: CASSSTTPDQPQHF. CDR3 bases: TGTGCCAGCAGCTCAACGACACCCGATCAGCCCCAGCATTTT. V gene TRBV7-2 combines with J gene TRBJ1-5, with D uncertain. This CDR3 spans 14 amino acids. Germline values: CDR1 SGHTA, CDR2 FQGNSA. V lost 4 bases and J lost 5, with 12 bases in between.

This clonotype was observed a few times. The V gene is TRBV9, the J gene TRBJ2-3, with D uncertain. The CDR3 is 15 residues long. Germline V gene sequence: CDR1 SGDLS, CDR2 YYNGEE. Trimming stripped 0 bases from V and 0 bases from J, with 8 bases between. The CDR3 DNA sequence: TGTGCCAGCAGCGTAGGGTGGTATAGCACAGATACGCAGTATTTT. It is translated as CASSVGWYSTDTQYF. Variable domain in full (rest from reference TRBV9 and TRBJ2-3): DSGVTQTPKHLITATGQRVTLRCSPRSGDLSVYWYQQSLDQGLQFLIQYYNGEERAKGNILERFSAQQFPDLHSELNLSSLELGDSALYFCASSVGWYSTDTQYFGPGTRLTVL.

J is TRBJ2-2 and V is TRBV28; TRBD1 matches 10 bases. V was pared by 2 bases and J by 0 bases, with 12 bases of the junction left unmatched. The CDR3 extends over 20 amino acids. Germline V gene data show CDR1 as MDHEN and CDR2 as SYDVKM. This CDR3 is CASSLKRWTGGTANTGELFF. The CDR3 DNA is TGTGCCAGCAGTTTAAAACGGTGGACAGGGGGGACCGCGAACACCGGGGAGCTGTTTTTT.

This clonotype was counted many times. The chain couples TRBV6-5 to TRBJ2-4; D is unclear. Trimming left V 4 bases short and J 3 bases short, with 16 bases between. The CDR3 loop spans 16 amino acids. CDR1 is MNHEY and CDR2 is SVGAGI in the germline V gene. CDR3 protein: CASSFSRAVGKNIQYF. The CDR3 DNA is TGTGCCAGCAGTTTTTCCCGGGCGGTAGGCAAAAACATTCAGTACTTC.

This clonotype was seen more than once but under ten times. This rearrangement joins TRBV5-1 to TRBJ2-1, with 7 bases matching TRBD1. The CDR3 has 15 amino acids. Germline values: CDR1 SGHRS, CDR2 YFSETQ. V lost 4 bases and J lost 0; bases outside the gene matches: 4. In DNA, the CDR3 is TGCGCCAGCAGCGGACAGGTTAGCTCCTACAATGAGCAGTTCTTC. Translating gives CASSGQVSSYNEQFF.

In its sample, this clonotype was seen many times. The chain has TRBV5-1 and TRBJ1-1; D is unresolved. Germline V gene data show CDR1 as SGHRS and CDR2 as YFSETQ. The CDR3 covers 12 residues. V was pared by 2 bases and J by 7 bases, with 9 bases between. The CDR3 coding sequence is TGCGCCAGCAGCTTCGGACGGAGTGAAGCTTTCTTT. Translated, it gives CASSFGRSEAFF.

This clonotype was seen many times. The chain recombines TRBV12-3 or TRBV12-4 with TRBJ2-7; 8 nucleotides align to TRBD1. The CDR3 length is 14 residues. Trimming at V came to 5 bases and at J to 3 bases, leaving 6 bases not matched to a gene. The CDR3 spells CASSPGQGGYEQYF. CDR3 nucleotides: TGTGCCAGCAGTCCCGGACAGGGAGGCTACGAGCAGTACTTC.

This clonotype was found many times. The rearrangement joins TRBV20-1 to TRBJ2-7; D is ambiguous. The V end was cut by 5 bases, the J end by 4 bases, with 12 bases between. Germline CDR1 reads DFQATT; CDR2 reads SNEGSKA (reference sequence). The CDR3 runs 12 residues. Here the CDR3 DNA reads TGCAGTGCTTTGGTCGGGCGATACGAGCAGTACTTC. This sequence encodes CSALVGRYEQYF.

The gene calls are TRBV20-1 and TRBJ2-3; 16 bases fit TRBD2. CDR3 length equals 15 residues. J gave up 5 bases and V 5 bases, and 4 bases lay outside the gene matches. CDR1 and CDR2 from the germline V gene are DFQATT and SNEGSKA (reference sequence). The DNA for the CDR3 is TGCAGTGCTCAAGGGACTAGCGGGAGGGGAGATACGCAGTATTTT. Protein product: CSAQGTSGRGDTQYF.

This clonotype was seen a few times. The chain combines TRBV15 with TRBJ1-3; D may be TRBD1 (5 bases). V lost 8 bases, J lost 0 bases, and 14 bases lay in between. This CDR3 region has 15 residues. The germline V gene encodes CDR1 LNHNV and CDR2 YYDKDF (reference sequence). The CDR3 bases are TGTGCCACCCGGCAGGGACTGAACTCTGGAAACACCATATATTTT. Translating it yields CATRQGLNSGNTIYF.

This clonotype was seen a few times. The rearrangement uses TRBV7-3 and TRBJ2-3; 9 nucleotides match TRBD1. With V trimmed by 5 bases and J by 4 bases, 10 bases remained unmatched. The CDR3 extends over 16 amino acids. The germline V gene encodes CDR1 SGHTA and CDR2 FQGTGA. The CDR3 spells CASSTGTGRGADTQYF. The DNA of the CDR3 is TGTGCCAGCAGCACCGGGACAGGGCGGGGTGCAGATACGCAGTATTTT. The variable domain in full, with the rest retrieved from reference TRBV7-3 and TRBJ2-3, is GAGVSQTPSNKVTEKGKYVELRCDPISGHTALYWYRQSLGQGPEFLIYFQGTGAADDSGLPNDRFFAVRPEGSVSTLKIQRTERGDSAVYLCASSTGTGRGADTQYFGPGTRLTVL.

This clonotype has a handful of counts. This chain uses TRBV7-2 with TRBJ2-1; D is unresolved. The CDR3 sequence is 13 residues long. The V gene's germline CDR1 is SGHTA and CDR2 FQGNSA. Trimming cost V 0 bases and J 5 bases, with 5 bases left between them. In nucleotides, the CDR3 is TGTGCCAGCAGCTTAGCGTCAGACAATGAGCAGTTCTTC. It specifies CASSLASDNEQFF.

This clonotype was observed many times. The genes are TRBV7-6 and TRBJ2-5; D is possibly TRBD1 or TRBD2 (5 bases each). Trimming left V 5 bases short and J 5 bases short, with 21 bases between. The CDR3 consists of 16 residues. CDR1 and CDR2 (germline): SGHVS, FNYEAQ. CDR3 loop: CASSRRDRSFEETQYF. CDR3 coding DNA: TGTGCCAGCAGCAGAAGGGACCGGTCGTTTGAGGAGACCCAGTACTTC.

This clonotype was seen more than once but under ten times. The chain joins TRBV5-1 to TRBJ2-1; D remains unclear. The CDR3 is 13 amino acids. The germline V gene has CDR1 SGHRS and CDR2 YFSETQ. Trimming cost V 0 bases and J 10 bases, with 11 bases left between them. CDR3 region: CASSLGGGREQFF. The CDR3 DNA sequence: TGCGCCAGCAGCTTGGGAGGTGGTCGAGAGCAGTTCTTC.

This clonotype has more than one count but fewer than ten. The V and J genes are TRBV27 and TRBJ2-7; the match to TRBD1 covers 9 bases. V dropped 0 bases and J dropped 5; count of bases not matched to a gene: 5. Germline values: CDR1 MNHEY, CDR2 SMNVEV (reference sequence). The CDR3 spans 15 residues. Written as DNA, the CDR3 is TGTGCCAGCAGTTTATCCGGGACAGGGTTCCACGAGCAGTACTTC. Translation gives CASSLSGTGFHEQYF.

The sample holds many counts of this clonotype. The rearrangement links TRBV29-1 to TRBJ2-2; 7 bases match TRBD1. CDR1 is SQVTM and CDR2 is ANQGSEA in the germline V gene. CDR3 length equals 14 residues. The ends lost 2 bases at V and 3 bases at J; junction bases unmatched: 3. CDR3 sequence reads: CSVERGLDTGELFF. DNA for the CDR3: TGCAGCGTTGAAAGGGGGCTCGACACCGGGGAGCTGTTTTTT.

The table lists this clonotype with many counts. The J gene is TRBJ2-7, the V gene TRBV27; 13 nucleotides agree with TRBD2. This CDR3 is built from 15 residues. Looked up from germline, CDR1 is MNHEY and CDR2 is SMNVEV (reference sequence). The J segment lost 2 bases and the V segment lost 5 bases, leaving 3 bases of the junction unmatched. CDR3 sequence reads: CASSPGLAGTYEQYF. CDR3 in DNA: TGTGCCAGCAGTCCGGGACTAGCGGGAACCTACGAGCAGTACTTC.

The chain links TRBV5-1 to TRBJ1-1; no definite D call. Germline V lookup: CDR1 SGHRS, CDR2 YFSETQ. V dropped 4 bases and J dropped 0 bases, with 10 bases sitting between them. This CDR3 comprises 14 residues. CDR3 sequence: CASSVYGLNTEAFF. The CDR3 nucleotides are TGCGCCAGCAGCGTTTACGGGTTGAACACTGAAGCTTTCTTT.